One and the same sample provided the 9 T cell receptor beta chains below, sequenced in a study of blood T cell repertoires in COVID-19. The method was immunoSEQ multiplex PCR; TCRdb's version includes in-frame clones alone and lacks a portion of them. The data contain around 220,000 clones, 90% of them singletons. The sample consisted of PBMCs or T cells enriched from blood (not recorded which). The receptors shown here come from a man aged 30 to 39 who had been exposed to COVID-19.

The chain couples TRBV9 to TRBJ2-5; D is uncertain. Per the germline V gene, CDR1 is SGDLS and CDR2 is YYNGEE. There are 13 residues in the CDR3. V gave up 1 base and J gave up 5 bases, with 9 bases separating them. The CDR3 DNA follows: TGTGCCAGCAGCGTACGGGTTGGGGAGACCCAGTACTTC. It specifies CASSVRVGETQYF.

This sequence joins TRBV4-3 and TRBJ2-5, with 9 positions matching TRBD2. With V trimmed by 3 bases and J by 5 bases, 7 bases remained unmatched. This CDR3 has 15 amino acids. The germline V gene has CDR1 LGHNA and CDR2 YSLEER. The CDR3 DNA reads TGCGCCAGCAGCCAGCAGGCGGGGGGGCCGGAGACCCAGTACTTC. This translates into CASSQQAGGPETQYF.

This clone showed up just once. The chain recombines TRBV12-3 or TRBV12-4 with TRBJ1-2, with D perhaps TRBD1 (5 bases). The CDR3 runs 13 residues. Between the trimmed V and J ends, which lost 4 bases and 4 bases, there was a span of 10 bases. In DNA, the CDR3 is TGTGCCAGCAGTTCCGGCAGGGCCTATGGCTACACCTTC. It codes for CASSSGRAYGYTF.

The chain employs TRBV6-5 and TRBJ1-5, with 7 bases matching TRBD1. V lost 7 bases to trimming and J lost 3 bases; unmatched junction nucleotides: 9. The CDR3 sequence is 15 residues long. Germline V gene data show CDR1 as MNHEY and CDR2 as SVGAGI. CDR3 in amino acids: CASTSGTAPNQPQHF. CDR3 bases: TGTGCCAGCACCTCCGGGACAGCCCCCAATCAGCCCCAGCATTTT.

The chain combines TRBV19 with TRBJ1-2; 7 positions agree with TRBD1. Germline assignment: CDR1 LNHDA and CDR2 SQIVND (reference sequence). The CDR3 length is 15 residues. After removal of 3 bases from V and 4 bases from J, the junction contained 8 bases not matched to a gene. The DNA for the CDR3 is TGTGCCAGTAGTATCTACCGACAGGGACCCTATGGCTACACCTTC. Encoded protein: CASSIYRQGPYGYTF.

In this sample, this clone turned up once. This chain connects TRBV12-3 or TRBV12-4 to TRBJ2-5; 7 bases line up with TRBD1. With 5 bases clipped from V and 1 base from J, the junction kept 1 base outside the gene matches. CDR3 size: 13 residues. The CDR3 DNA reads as TGTGCCAGCAGTACAGGGGCCCAAGAGACCCAGTACTTC. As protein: CASSTGAQETQYF.

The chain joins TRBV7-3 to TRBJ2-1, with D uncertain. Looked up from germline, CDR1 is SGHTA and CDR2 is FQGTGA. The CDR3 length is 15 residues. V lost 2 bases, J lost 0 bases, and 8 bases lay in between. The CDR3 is CASSLSPGSYNEQFF. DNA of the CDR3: TGTGCCAGCAGCTTATCCCCGGGCTCCTACAATGAGCAGTTCTTC.

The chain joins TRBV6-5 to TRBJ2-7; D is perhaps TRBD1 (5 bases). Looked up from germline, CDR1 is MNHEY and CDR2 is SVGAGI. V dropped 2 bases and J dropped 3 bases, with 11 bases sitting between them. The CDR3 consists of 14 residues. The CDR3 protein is CASSYTGRGYEQYF. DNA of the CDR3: TGTGCCAGCAGTTACACGGGTAGGGGCTACGAGCAGTACTTC.

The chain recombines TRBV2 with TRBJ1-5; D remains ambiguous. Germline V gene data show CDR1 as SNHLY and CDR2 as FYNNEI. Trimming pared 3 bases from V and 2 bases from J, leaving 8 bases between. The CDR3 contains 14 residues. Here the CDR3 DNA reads TGTGCCAGCAGTGATCGGGTAGGCAATCAGCCCCAGCATTTT. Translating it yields CASSDRVGNQPQHF.